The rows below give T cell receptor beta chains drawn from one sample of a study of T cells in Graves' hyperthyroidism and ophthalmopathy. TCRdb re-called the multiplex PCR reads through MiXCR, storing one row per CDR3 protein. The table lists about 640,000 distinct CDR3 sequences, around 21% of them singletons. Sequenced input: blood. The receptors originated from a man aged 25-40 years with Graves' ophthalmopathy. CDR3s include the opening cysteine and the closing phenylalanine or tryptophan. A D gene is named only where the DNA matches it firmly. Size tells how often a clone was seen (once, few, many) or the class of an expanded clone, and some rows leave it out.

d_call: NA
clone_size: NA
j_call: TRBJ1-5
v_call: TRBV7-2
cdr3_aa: CASSPGHGQGNQPQHF
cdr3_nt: TGTGCCAGCAGCCCAGGACATGGTCAGGGCAATCAGCCCCAGCATTTT

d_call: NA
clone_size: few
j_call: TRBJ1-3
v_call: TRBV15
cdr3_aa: CATSSQRISGNTIYF
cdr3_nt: TGTGCCACCAGCAGTCAAAGGATCTCTGGAAACACCATATATTTT

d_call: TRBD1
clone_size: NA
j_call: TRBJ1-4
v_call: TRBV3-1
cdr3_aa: CASSQGQGLTNEKLFF
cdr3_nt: TGTGCCAGCAGCCAAGGACAGGGTCTAACTAATGAAAAACTGTTTTTT

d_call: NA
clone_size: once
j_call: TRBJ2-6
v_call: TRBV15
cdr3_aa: CATSSRTDPGANVLTF
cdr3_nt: TGTGCCACCAGCAGTCGGACAGACCCTGGGGCCAACGTCCTGACTTTC

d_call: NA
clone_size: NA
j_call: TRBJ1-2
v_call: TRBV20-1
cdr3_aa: CSARGVDYGYTF
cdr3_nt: TGCAGTGCTAGAGGGGTGGACTATGGCTACACCTTC

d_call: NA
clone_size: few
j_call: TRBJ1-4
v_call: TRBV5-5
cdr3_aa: CASSSPEREKLFF
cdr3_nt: TGTGCCAGCAGCTCCCCCGAGCGGGAAAAACTGTTTTTT

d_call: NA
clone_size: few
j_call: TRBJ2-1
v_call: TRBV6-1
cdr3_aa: CASRVGGRNEQFF
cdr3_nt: TGTGCCAGCAGGGTCGGAGGGCGGAATGAGCAGTTCTTC

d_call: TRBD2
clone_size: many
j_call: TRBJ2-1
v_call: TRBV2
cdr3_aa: CASSTSGRYNEQFF
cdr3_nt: TGTGCCAGCAGTACTAGCGGGAGGTATAATGAGCAGTTCTTC

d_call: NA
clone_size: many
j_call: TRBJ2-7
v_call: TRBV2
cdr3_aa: CASSEGNYEQYF
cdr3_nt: TGTGCCAGCAGTGAAGGTAACTACGAGCAGTACTTC

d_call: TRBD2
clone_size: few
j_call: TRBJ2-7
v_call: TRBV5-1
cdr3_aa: CASSVQKTSGKSYEQYF
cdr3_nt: TGCGCCAGCAGCGTACAAAAGACTAGCGGGAAATCCTACGAGCAGTACTTC

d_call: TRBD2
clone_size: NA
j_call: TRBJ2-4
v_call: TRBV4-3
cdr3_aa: CASSQGAGEYIQYF
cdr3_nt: TGCGCCAGCAGCCAAGGAGCGGGAGAATACATTCAGTACTTC

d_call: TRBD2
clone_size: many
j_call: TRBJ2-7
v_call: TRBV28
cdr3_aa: CASSLEPRGLAGEQYF
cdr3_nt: TGTGCCAGCAGTTTAGAACCCCGGGGACTAGCGGGAGAGCAGTACTTC

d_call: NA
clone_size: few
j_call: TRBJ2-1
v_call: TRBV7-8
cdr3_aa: CASSLWERRRSEGEQFF
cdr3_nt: TGTGCCAGCAGCTTATGGGAGCGCCGGAGATCGGAAGGTGAGCAGTTCTTC

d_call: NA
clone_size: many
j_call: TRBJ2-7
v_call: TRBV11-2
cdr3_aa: CASSPIRSYEQYF
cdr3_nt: TGTGCCAGCTCACCAATCAGATCCTACGAGCAGTACTTC

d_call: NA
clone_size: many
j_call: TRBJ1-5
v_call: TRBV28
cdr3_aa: CASSLLRDSNQPQHF
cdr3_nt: TGTGCCAGCAGTTTATTGCGGGATAGCAATCAGCCCCAGCATTTT

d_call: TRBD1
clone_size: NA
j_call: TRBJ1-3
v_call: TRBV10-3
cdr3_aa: CAITQDRGLNTIYF
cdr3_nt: TGTGCCATCACTCAGGACAGGGGGCTGAACACCATATATTTT

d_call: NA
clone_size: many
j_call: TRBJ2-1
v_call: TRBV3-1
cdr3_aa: CASSQQGVQDNEQFF
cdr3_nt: TGTGCCAGCAGCCAACAGGGCGTTCAGGACAATGAGCAGTTCTTC

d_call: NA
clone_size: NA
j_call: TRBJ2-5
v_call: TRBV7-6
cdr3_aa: CASSLTRQQGWGTQYF
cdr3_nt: TGTGCCAGCAGCTTAACCCGACAGCAGGGCTGGGGGACCCAGTACTTC

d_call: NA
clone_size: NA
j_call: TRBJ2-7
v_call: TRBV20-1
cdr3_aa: CSARASENLREQYF
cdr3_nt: TGCAGTGCTAGGGCCTCTGAAAACCTTAGGGAGCAGTACTTC

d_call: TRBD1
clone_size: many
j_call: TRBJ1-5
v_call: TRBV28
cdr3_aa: CASSRPGQGIDQPQHF
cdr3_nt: TGTGCCAGCAGTCGACCGGGACAGGGCATTGACCAGCCCCAGCATTTT

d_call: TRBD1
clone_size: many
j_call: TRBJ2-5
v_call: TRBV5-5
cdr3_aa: CASRKGTGDETQYF
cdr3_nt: TGTGCCAGCAGAAAGGGGACAGGGGACGAGACCCAGTACTTC

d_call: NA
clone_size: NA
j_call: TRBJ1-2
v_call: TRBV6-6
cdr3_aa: CASSYIQGSNYGYTF
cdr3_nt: TGTGCCAGCAGTTACATCCAGGGGAGTAACTATGGCTACACCTTC

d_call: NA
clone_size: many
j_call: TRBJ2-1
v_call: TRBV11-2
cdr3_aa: CASSLESAYEQFF
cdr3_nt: TGTGCCAGCAGCTTAGAATCAGCCTATGAGCAGTTCTTC

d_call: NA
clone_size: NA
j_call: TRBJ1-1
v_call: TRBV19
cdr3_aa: CASSIGGKTEAFF
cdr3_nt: TGTGCCAGTAGTATAGGGGGCAAGACTGAAGCTTTCTTT

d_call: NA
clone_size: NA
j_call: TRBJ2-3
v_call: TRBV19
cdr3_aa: CASSFAQEGPDTQYF
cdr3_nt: TGTGCCAGTAGTTTTGCGCAGGAGGGCCCTGATACGCAGTATTTT

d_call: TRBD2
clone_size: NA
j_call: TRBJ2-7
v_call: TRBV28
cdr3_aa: CASSPSGRDEQYF
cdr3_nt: TGTGCCAGCAGTCCTAGCGGGAGGGACGAGCAGTACTTC

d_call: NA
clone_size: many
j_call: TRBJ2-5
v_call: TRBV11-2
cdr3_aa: CASTLPTRWGREETQYF
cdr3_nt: TGTGCCAGCACCCTACCCACGCGGTGGGGGCGTGAAGAGACCCAGTACTTC

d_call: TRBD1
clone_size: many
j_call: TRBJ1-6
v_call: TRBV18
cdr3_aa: CASSPGQGNSPLHF
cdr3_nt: TGTGCCAGCTCACCGGGACAGGGAAATTCACCCCTCCACTTT

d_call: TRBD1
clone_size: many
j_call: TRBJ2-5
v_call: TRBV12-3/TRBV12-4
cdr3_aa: CASSFRTGGGETQYF
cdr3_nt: TGTGCCAGCAGTTTTCGGACAGGGGGAGGAGAGACCCAGTACTTC

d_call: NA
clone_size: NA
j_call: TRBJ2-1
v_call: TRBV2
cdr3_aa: CATPERASSYNEQFF
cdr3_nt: TGTGCCACCCCGGAGCGAGCCAGCTCCTACAATGAGCAGTTCTTC

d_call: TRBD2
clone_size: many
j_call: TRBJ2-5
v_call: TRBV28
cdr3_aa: CASSSSGSGQETQYF
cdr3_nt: TGTGCCAGCAGCTCTAGCGGGAGTGGGCAAGAGACCCAGTACTTC

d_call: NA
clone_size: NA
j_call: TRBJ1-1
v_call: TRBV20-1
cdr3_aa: CSARVGSEASF
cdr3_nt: TGCAGTGCTAGAGTGGGGTCTGAAGCTTCCTTT

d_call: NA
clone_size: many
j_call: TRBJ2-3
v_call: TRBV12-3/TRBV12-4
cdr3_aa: CASSNNYLRTDTQYF
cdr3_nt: TGTGCCAGCAGTAACAATTACCTACGCACAGATACGCAGTATTTT

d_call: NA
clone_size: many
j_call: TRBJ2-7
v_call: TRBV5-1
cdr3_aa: CASSWQPEGSYEQYF
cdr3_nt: TGCGCCAGCAGCTGGCAGCCGGAGGGCTCCTACGAGCAGTACTTC

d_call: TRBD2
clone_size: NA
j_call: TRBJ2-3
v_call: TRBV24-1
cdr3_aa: CATSDSPGLAGVDTQYF
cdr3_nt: TGTGCCACCAGTGATTCTCCGGGACTAGCGGGAGTGGATACGCAGTATTTT

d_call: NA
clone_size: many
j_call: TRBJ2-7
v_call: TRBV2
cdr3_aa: CASSEEVAGEQYF
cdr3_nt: TGTGCCAGCAGTGAAGAGGTAGCTGGAGAGCAGTACTTC

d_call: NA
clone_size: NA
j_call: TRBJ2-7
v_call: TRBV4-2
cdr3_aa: CASSQAGSEIYEQYF
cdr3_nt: TGTGCCAGCAGCCAAGCTGGGAGTGAAATCTACGAGCAGTACTTC

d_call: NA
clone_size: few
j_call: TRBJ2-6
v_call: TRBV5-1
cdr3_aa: CASSYTGGAGANVLTF
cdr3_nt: TGCGCCAGCAGCTACACTGGAGGGGCCGGGGCCAACGTCCTGACTTTC

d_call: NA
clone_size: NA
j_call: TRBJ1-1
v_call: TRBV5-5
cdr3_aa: CASSLTLVNTEAFF
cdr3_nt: TGTGCCAGCAGCTTGACCTTGGTGAACACTGAAGCTTTCTTT

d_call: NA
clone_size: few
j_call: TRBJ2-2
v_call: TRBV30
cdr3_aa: CAWSLRSGELFF
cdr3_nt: TGTGCCTGGAGTCTACGGTCCGGGGAGCTGTTTTTT

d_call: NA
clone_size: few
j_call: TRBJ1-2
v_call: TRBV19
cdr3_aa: CASSRKPDGGLAYGYTF
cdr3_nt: TGTGCCAGTAGCCGCAAACCGGACGGGGGTTTGGCCTATGGCTACACCTTC

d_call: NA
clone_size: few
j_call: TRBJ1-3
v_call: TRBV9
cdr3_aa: CASSMDGSPVYF
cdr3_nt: TGTGCCAGCAGCATGGACGGATCCCCTGTATATTTT

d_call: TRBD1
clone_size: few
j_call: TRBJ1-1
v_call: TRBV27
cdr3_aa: CASRTGGSRAFF
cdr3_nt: TGTGCCAGCAGGACAGGGGGCTCCCGGGCTTTCTTT

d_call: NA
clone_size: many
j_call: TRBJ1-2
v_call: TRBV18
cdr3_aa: CASSSGSAYGYTF
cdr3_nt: TGTGCCAGCTCATCGGGGAGTGCGTATGGCTACACCTTC

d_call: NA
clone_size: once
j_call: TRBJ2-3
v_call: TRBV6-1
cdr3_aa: CASSEEGGTDTQYF
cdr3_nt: TGTGCCAGCAGTGAAGAGGGGGGCACAGATACGCAGTATTTT

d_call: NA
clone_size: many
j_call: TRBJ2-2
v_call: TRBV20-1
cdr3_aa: CSARDEETGELFF
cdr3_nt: TGCAGTGCTAGAGATGAGGAAACCGGGGAGCTGTTTTTT

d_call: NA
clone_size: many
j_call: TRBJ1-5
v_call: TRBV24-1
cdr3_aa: CATSDGEGPQPQHF
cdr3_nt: TGTGCCACCAGTGACGGAGAGGGGCCTCAGCCCCAGCATTTT

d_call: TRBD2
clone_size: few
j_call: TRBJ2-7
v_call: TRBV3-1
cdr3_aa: CASSNGGAYEQYF
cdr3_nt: TGTGCCAGCAGTAATGGGGGGGCCTACGAGCAGTACTTC

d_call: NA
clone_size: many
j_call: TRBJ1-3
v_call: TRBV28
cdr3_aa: CASNGGHSGNTIYF
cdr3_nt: TGTGCCAGCAACGGGGGGCACTCTGGAAACACCATATATTTT

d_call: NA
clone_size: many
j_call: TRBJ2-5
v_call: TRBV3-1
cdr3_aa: CASSIRTVQETQYF
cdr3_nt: TGTGCCAGCAGCATCCGGACAGTCCAAGAGACCCAGTACTTC

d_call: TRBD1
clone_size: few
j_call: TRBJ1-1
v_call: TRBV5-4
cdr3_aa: CASSTGRQGAWAEAFF
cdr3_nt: TGTGCCAGCAGCACGGGCCGACAGGGGGCTTGGGCTGAAGCTTTCTTT

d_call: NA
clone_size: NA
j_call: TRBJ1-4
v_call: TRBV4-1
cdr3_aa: CASSQVVSGSNEKLFF
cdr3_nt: TGCGCCAGCAGCCAAGTGGTATCGGGGTCTAATGAAAAACTGTTTTTT

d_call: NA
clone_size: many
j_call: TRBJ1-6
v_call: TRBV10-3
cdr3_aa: CAISAYNSPLHF
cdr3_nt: TGTGCCATCAGTGCCTACAATTCACCCCTCCACTTT

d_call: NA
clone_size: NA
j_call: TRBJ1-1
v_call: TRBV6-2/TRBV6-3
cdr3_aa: CASSYSNTEAFF
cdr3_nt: TGTGCCAGCAGTTATTCTAACACTGAAGCTTTCTTT

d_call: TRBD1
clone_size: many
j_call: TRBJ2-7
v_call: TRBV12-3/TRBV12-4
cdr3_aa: CASSSARDSVYEQYF
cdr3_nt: TGTGCCAGCAGTTCCGCCCGGGACAGTGTCTACGAGCAGTACTTC